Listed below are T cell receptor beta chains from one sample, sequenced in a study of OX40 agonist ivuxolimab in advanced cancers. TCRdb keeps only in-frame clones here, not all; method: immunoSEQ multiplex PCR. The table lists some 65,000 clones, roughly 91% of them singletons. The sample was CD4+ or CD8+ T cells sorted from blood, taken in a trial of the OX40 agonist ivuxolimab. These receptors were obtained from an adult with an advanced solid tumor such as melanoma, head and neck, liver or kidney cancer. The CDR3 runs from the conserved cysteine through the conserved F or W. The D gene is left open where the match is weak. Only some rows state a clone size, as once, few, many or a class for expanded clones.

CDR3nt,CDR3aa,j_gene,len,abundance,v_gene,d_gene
TGCGCCAGCAGCTTGGGCAGGGGCATCTCCTACGAGCAGTACTTC,CASSLGRGISYEQYF,TRBJ2-7,15,.,TRBV5-1,.
TGCGCCAGCAGCTTTCATGGGACAGCAGTCCCGTCCTACGAGCAGTACTTC,CASSFHGTAVPSYEQYF,TRBJ2-7,17,.,TRBV5-1,TRBD1
TGTGCCAGCAGCATCGGACAGGGGAAGGATGAGCAGTTCTTC,CASSIGQGKDEQFF,TRBJ2-1,14,.,TRBV7-3,TRBD1
TGTGCCAGCAGGGCGGGGGGGCCAGGAGAGACCCAGTACTTC,CASRAGGPGETQYF,TRBJ2-5,14,.,TRBV6-6,TRBD2
TGTGCCTGGAGGGCTCTCGCACCCCATTCACCCCTCCACTTT,CAWRALAPHSPLHF,TRBJ1-6,14,.,TRBV30,.
TGTGCCAGCAAGACTAGCGGGGGCTCTAATGAGCAGTTCTTC,CASKTSGGSNEQFF,TRBJ2-1,14,.,TRBV28,TRBD2
TGTGCCAGCAGCTTGCAACAGGTAAACACTGAAGCTTTCTTT,CASSLQQVNTEAFF,TRBJ1-1,14,.,TRBV7-9,.
TGCGCCAGCAGCCAAGGAGGGGGGTCGGCCACAGATACGCAGTATTTT,CASSQGGGSATDTQYF,TRBJ2-3,16,.,TRBV4-1,.
TGTGCCAGTAGTATAGAGGGTAGGACCACCGGGGAGCTGTTTTTT,CASSIEGRTTGELFF,TRBJ2-2,15,.,TRBV19,.
TGTGCCAGCAGTTCCTACGGGACTCGGGAGAGCTACGAGCAGTACTTC,CASSSYGTRESYEQYF,TRBJ2-7,16,few,TRBV13,.
TGTGCCAGCAGCGATGGACTCACCGGGGAGCTGTTTTTT,CASSDGLTGELFF,TRBJ2-2,13,.,TRBV14,.
TGTGCCAGCAGCTTAGAGGCAAGGAATGAGCAGTTCTTC,CASSLEARNEQFF,TRBJ2-1,13,.,TRBV11-2,.
TGTGCCAGCAGCGGGACATCTACCGGGGAGCTGTTTTTT,CASSGTSTGELFF,TRBJ2-2,13,.,TRBV9,.
TGCGCCAGCAGCATTTTGGGAGGGGGCTGGGAGACCCAGTACTTC,CASSILGGGWETQYF,TRBJ2-5,15,once,TRBV5-1,.
TGTGCCAGCAGCGTAGGAATGAACACTGAAGCTTTCTTT,CASSVGMNTEAFF,TRBJ1-1,13,.,TRBV9,.
TGTGCCAGCAGCTTGAGGAGACAAGAGACCCAGTACTTC,CASSLRRQETQYF,TRBJ2-5,13,.,TRBV5-6,.
TGTGCCAGCAGCCCGACAGGGGCGGGTCGCGGGGAGCTGTTTTTT,CASSPTGAGRGELFF,TRBJ2-2,15,.,TRBV4-2,TRBD1
TGTGCCAGCAGCCCACAGGGGGGGGAAGGCAATCAGCCCCAGCATTTT,CASSPQGGEGNQPQHF,TRBJ1-5,16,.,TRBV5-4,TRBD1
TGTGCCAGCAGCACTCGGGACAGGGGCCTTTCCTATGGCTACACCTTC,CASSTRDRGLSYGYTF,TRBJ1-2,16,.,TRBV7-2,TRBD1
TGTGCCAGCAGCGACAGGAGGGGGAACTACGAGCAGTACTTC,CASSDRRGNYEQYF,TRBJ2-7,14,.,TRBV5-4,.
TGTGCCAGCAGCTTTTCAAGCCTCACTGAAGCTTTCTTT,CASSFSSLTEAFF,TRBJ1-1,13,.,TRBV7-6,.
TGTGCCAGCACCCCGGGAGGGTACTCTGGAAACACCATATATTTT,CASTPGGYSGNTIYF,TRBJ1-3,15,.,TRBV7-3,.
TGTGCCAGTAGTGTTACCGCCCGGGACAGGGCCCAGCCCCAGCATTTT,CASSVTARDRAQPQHF,TRBJ1-5,16,once,TRBV19,TRBD1
TGTGCTAGTGGTTTGCCAGGGGGGGCGGCTCAGTACTTC,CASGLPGGAAQYF,TRBJ2-5,13,.,TRBV12-5,.
TGTGCCAGCAGTGGCGGGACTAGCGGGGGGGCATACATTCAGTACTTC,CASSGGTSGGAYIQYF,TRBJ2-4,16,.,TRBV2,TRBD2
TGTGCCAGCAGCGTAGGCTGGGGAAGTGTCGCTAACTATGGCTACACCTTC,CASSVGWGSVANYGYTF,TRBJ1-2,17,.,TRBV9,.
TGTGCCAGCAGCCGGAGGGCAGGGCCTTCCTACGAGCAGTACTTC,CASSRRAGPSYEQYF,TRBJ2-7,15,.,TRBV5-4,.
TGTGCCAGTAGTGGCGGAAACGTAGGGACAGGAGACCCGATGGGTCGTCAGCCCCAGCATTTT,CASSGGNVGTGDPMGRQPQHF,TRBJ1-5,21,.,TRBV19,TRBD1
TGTGCCACCAGGGACAGTAGGGTCGACTACACCTTC,CATRDSRVDYTF,TRBJ1-2,12,once,TRBV15,.
TGCGCCAGCAGCCAAGAGGGAACAGAGCTTAATTCACCCCTCCACTTT,CASSQEGTELNSPLHF,TRBJ1-6,16,.,TRBV4-1,.
TGTGCCAGCAGCTTAGATCCTAAGTATGGCTACACCTTC,CASSLDPKYGYTF,TRBJ1-2,13,.,TRBV11-2,.
TGTGCCAGCAGCCGCTCTAGGGGGATCGGAGTTTCTGGAAACACCATATATTTT,CASSRSRGIGVSGNTIYF,TRBJ1-3,18,.,TRBV7-2,.
TGTGCCAGCAGCCAACCAGAGGGGGTTGGTGAAAAACTGTTTTTT,CASSQPEGVGEKLFF,TRBJ1-4,15,.,TRBV4-2,.
TGTGCCATCAAAGCACAGGCAGCGGGTGAAAAACTGTTTTTT,CAIKAQAAGEKLFF,TRBJ1-4,14,.,TRBV10-3,.
TGCGCCAGCAGCTCGGGACAGGGACATGGAAACACTGAAGCTTTCTTT,CASSSGQGHGNTEAFF,TRBJ1-1,16,once,TRBV5-1,TRBD1
TGTGCCAGCAGCTTAGGGGGGTTGGCGAGGCCCCAAGAGACCCAGTACTTC,CASSLGGLARPQETQYF,TRBJ2-5,17,.,TRBV11-3,.
TGTGCCAGCAGCCGACTAGCGGGGCAGGGAAATGAGCAGTTCTTC,CASSRLAGQGNEQFF,TRBJ2-1,15,.,TRBV7-7,TRBD2
TGTGCCAGCAGCAAAGGAACAAGACGCCCCTCCGAGCAGTACTTC,CASSKGTRRPSEQYF,TRBJ2-7,15,.,TRBV5-8,.
TGTGCCAGCCAATCGACAGGGGTCGAGCAGTACTTC,CASQSTGVEQYF,TRBJ2-7,12,.,TRBV5-8,TRBD1
TGCAGCGTCTCCGACAGGTCCGAGCAGTACTTC,CSVSDRSEQYF,TRBJ2-7,11,.,TRBV29-1,.
TGTGCCTGGAGTGCCGGTATGGGGAATCAGCCCCAGCATTTT,CAWSAGMGNQPQHF,TRBJ1-5,14,once,TRBV30,.
TGTGCCAGCTGGGGGCAGGCGAACACCGGGGAGCTGTTTTTT,CASWGQANTGELFF,TRBJ2-2,14,.,TRBV6-1,.
TGTGCCAGCAGGGAGGATGGGGCCAGTTGGGTGGGGGAGCTGTTTTTT,CASREDGASWVGELFF,TRBJ2-2,16,.,TRBV27,.
TGCGCCAGCAGCTTGGCTCAGGGAGACACCGGGGAGCTGTTTTTT,CASSLAQGDTGELFF,TRBJ2-2,15,.,TRBV5-1,.
TGTGCCAGCAGCCAAGGTGTGGGGGGGGAGACCCAGTACTTC,CASSQGVGGETQYF,TRBJ2-5,14,.,TRBV4-2,TRBD2
TGTGCCACCAGCCAGGGACAGGGTCGGCACACCATATATTTT,CATSQGQGRHTIYF,TRBJ1-3,14,.,TRBV15,TRBD1
TGTGCCAGCTCACTTGAAGCGGGGAGCTCCTACAATGAGCAGTTCTTC,CASSLEAGSSYNEQFF,TRBJ2-1,16,.,TRBV18,TRBD2
TGCGCCACCGGCACGGCGGGGGTCGCCGGGAGGGGCTACACCTTC,CATGTAGVAGRGYTF,TRBJ1-2,15,.,TRBV10-2,.
TGTGCCAGCAGCGGGGACTCCATGAACACTGAAGCTTTCTTT,CASSGDSMNTEAFF,TRBJ1-1,14,.,TRBV7-8,.
TGCGCCAGCAGCTTGGATGGGGGACAGGGTTATCAGCCCCAGCATTTT,CASSLDGGQGYQPQHF,TRBJ1-5,16,.,TRBV5-1,TRBD1